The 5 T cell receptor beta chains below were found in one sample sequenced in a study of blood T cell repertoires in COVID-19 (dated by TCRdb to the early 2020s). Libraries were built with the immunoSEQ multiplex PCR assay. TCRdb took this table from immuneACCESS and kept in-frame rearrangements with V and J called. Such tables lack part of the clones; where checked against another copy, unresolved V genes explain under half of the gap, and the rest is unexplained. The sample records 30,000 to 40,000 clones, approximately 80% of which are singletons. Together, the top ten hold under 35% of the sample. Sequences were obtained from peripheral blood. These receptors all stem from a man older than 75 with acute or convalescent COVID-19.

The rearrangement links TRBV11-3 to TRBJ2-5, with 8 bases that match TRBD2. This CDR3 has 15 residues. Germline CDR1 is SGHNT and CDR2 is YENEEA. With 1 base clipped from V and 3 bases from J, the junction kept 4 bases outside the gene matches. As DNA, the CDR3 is TGTGCCAGCAGCTTAGGTGGGACTAGGGAAGAGACCCAGTACTTC. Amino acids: CASSLGGTREETQYF.

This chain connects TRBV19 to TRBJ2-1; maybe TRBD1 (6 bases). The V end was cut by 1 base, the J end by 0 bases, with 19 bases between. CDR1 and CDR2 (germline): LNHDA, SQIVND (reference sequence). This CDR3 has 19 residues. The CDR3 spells CASSIAPPGAGSSYNEQFF. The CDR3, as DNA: TGTGCCAGTAGTATAGCCCCCCCAGGGGCCGGAAGCTCCTACAATGAGCAGTTCTTC. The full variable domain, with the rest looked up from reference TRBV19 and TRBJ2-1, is DGGITQSPKYLFRKEGQNVTLSCEQNLNHDAMYWYRQDPGQGLRLIYYSQIVNDFQKGDIAEGYSVSREKKESFPLTVTSAQKNPTAFYLCASSIAPPGAGSSYNEQFFGPGTRLTVL.

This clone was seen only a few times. The CDR3 bases are TGTGCCAGCAGCCGCGGAGCAGCCTACGAGCAGTACTTC. Its protein product is CASSRGAAYEQYF. V gene TRBV11-1 combines with J gene TRBJ2-7; D gene ambiguous. V was pared by 5 bases and J by 2 bases, with 10 bases between. Germline V gene data show CDR1 as SGHAT and CDR2 as FQDESV (reference sequence). The CDR3 sequence is 13 residues long.

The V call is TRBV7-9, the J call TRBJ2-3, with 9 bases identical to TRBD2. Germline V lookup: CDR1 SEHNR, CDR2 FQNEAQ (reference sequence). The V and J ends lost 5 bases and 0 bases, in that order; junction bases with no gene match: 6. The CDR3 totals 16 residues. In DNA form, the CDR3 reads TGTGCCAGCAGCCATCGGACTAGCGCAAGCACAGATACGCAGTATTTT. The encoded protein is CASSHRTSASTDTQYF.

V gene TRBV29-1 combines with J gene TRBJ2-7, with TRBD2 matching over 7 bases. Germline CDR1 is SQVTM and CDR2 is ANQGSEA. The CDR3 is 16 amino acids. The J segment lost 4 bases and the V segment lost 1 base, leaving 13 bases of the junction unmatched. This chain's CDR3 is CSVEASPAGGRYEQYF. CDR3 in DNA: TGCAGCGTTGAAGCGTCCCCAGCCGGGGGGAGGTACGAGCAGTACTTC.